This is a list of T cell receptor beta chains from one sample in a study of shared clonotypes between healthy human individuals. The data were produced by immunoSEQ multiplex PCR, yet TCRdb's version contains in-frame clones alone and is incomplete. The table lists under 1,100,000 clones, 75% to 80% of them singletons. Sequenced input: memory CD4+ T cells from PBMCs. The receptors shown here come from a man between 18 and 35 years old in good health. Some clones in this sample may be carry-over from other donors' samples. The CDR3 runs from the conserved cysteine through the conserved F or W. A D gene is named only where the DNA matches it firmly. Not all rows give a size; the values are once, few, many and, for expanded clones, a class.

d_gene	abundance	v_gene	j_gene	len	CDR3aa	CDR3nt
NA	once	TRBV5-1	TRBJ1-2	14	CASSLSTAGVGYTF	TGCGCCAGCAGCTTGAGCACTGCGGGGGTTGGCTACACCTTC
NA	NA	TRBV7-9	TRBJ2-2	16	CASSLDPEGGTGELFF	TGTGCCAGCAGCTTAGACCCGGAGGGGGGCACCGGGGAGCTGTTTTTT
NA	NA	TRBV2	TRBJ2-7	14	CASSERLKGDEQYF	TGTGCCAGCAGTGAAAGGTTGAAGGGCGACGAGCAGTACTTC
TRBD2	NA	TRBV7-8	TRBJ2-1	16	CASSRGLAGFTNEQFF	TGTGCCAGCAGCCGCGGGCTAGCGGGGTTCACCAATGAGCAGTTCTTC
TRBD2	once	TRBV9	TRBJ2-5	16	CASSETSGRHQETQYF	TGTGCCAGCAGCGAAACTAGCGGGCGACACCAAGAGACCCAGTACTTC
NA	NA	TRBV27	TRBJ2-1	12	CASTFDYNEQFF	TGTGCCAGCACCTTCGACTACAATGAGCAGTTCTTC
NA	few	TRBV5-1	TRBJ1-4	14	CASSPTGKKEKLFF	TGCGCCAGCAGCCCTACAGGGAAAAAGGAAAAACTGTTTTTT
NA	NA	TRBV29-1	TRBJ1-6	11	CSGIRGLPLHF	TGCAGCGGGATACGGGGGCTCCCCCTCCACTTT
NA	few	TRBV20-1	TRBJ2-5	10	CSAVEETQYF	TGCAGTGCCGTCGAAGAGACCCAGTACTTC
TRBD1	NA	TRBV7-2	TRBJ2-1	16	CASSSLGTGGLNEQFF	TGTGCCAGCAGCTCCCTGGGGACAGGGGGCCTTAATGAGCAGTTCTTC
TRBD1	few	TRBV6-6	TRBJ2-7	15	CASSPQTGRWYEQYF	TGTGCCAGCAGCCCTCAGACAGGGCGGTGGTACGAGCAGTACTTC
NA	NA	TRBV18	TRBJ2-2	17	CASSPQGGHMNTGELFF	TGTGCCAGCTCACCCCAGGGTGGGCACATGAACACCGGGGAGCTGTTTTTT
TRBD2	NA	TRBV13	TRBJ2-5	15	CASSLTAGPGETQYF	TGTGCCAGCAGCTTAACAGCGGGACCGGGAGAGACCCAGTACTTC
NA	NA	TRBV18	TRBJ2-1	14	CASSLRGGTNEQFF	TGTGCCAGCTCACTCCGAGGGGGGACCAATGAGCAGTTCTTC
NA	NA	TRBV19	TRBJ1-5	16	CASNTGGSASNQPQHF	TGTGCCAGTAACACTGGGGGGTCAGCCAGCAATCAGCCCCAGCATTTT
NA	few	TRBV4-1	TRBJ2-5	14	CASSQGTLQETQYF	TGCGCCAGCAGCCAAGGGACTTTACAAGAGACCCAGTACTTC
NA	NA	TRBV5-1	TRBJ2-7	12	CASSSRGYEQYF	TGCGCCAGCAGCTCCAGGGGTTACGAGCAGTACTTC
TRBD1	NA	TRBV2	TRBJ2-1	11	CASSGQGGQFF	TGTGCCAGCAGTGGACAGGGGGGGCAGTTCTTC
TRBD1	NA	TRBV19	TRBJ2-5	15	CASSNGTGGTETQYF	TGTGCCAGTAGCAACGGGACAGGGGGCACGGAGACCCAGTACTTC
NA	few	TRBV5-1	TRBJ2-1	12	CASSLTANEQFF	TGCGCCAGCAGCTTGACGGCGAATGAGCAGTTCTTC